Each of the 23 T cell receptor beta chains below was sequenced from the same sample in a study of CD8+CD57+ T cells in acquired aplastic anemia. Those patients picked for sequencing had displayed CD8+CD57+ cell expansion on flow cytometry. Genomic DNA constituted the template upon which TCR beta VDJ and CDR3 profiling was performed. TCRdb passed the reads through MiXCR, listing each CDR3 protein once. This table holds around 200,000 distinct CDR3 sequences, around 50% found once. Sequenced sample: sorted CD4+, CD8+, or CD8+CD57+ T cells (not recorded which) from PBMCs. The receptors shown here come from a human donor with aplastic anemia.

The genes are TRBV6-1 and TRBJ1-3; D might be TRBD1 (6 bases). CDR1 is MNHNS and CDR2 is SASEGT in the germline V gene. Trimming shortened V by 5 bases and J by 4 bases, and 12 bases separated the two germline ends. The CDR3 totals 14 residues. Written as DNA, the CDR3 is TGTGCCAGCAGTCCCCAGGACAGCGGAAACACCATATATTTT. Its translation: CASSPQDSGNTIYF.

V and J are TRBV7-2 and TRBJ2-5; either TRBD1 or TRBD2 may supply D (6 bases each). This CDR3 is 14 amino acids long. The ends were cut back, 5 bases at V and 4 bases at J, with 14 bases in the middle. The V gene's germline CDR1 is SGHTA and CDR2 FQGNSA. CDR3 in DNA: TGTGCCAGCAGCCCGTCCCCGGGGGCAGAGACCCAGTACTTC. This codes for CASSPSPGAETQYF.

This chain joins TRBV19 and TRBJ1-5; 8 positions agree with TRBD1. The CDR3 runs 17 residues. Germline V lookup: CDR1 LNHDA, CDR2 SQIVND (reference sequence). V lost 4 bases and J lost 7; bases outside the gene matches: 15. For the CDR3, the DNA is TGTGCCAGTAGTAACGGACAGGGAGGATGGGCAAGACAGCCCCAGCATTTT. It yields the protein CASSNGQGGWARQPQHF.

The sample holds a few counts of this clonotype. The chain has TRBV20-1 and TRBJ1-6; maybe TRBD1 (5 bases). The CDR3 covers 14 residues. Germline-derived CDR1 and CDR2 are DFQATT and SNEGSKA (reference sequence). Trimming removed 3 bases at V and 4 bases at J, with 10 bases between. In DNA form, the CDR3 reads TGCAGTGCTAGTCCGGGACGGTATAATTCACCCCTCCACTTT. It specifies CSASPGRYNSPLHF.

The sample holds a few counts of this clonotype. The chain has TRBV7-9 and TRBJ2-2; D could derive from TRBD1 or TRBD2 (5 bases each). Germline V gene lookup returns CDR1 SEHNR and CDR2 FQNEAQ (reference sequence). The V end was cut by 6 bases, the J end by 1 base, with 6 bases between. The CDR3 length is 13 residues. In nucleotides, the CDR3 is TGTGCCAGCAGGGGGGAGAACACCGGGGAGCTGTTTTTT. Translation gives CASRGENTGELFF.

This clonotype was counted a few times. The chain employs TRBV5-4 and TRBJ1-4, with TRBD1 identical over 9 bases. V was pared by 0 bases and J by 7 bases, with 10 bases of the junction left unmatched. Germline V gene sequence: CDR1 SGHNT, CDR2 YYREEE (reference sequence). The CDR3 extends over 17 amino acids. CDR3 loop: CASSLGDRVSSSEKLFF. CDR3 coding DNA: TGTGCCAGCAGCTTGGGGGACAGGGTGTCATCTAGTGAAAAACTGTTTTTT.

This clonotype was seen only a few times. The chain employs TRBV6-5 and TRBJ1-1, with 11 bases lining up with TRBD1. This CDR3 has 17 amino acids. Germline values: CDR1 MNHEY, CDR2 SVGAGI. The V and J ends lost 4 bases and 1 base, in that order; junction bases with no gene match: 8. Here the CDR3 reads CASSSLGQGVGNTEAFF. CDR3 nucleotide sequence: TGTGCCAGCAGTTCCCTGGGACAGGGGGTAGGGAACACTGAAGCTTTCTTT.

V gene TRBV6-5 combines with J gene TRBJ2-7, with TRBD2 as a possible D gene (6 bases). Germline CDR1 and CDR2: MNHEY and SVGAGI. The CDR3 covers 14 residues. V lost 0 bases, J lost 7 bases, and 13 bases lay in between. CDR3 sequence (DNA): TGTGCCAGCAGTTACTCCTTACTCGGGGGTGAGCAGTACTTC. This gives the protein CASSYSLLGGEQYF.

This clonotype came up a few times. The chain carries TRBV6-4 and TRBJ1-1; the D is unclear. Germline-derived CDR1 and CDR2 are MRHNA and SNTAGT. This CDR3 is built from 13 residues. Trimming took off 2 bases at V and 2 bases at J, with 6 bases between the two ends. In DNA form, the CDR3 reads TGTGCCAGCAGTGACGGAGAAAACACTGAAGCTTTCTTT. Its protein product is CASSDGENTEAFF.

With respect to this clonotype: At one of its ends the junction is not consistent with the germline gene, which may arise from a read error. This rearrangement joins TRBV10-3 to TRBJ1-4; the D gene is possibly TRBD1 (5 bases). The CDR3 spans 15 residues. Germline V gives CDR1 ENHRY, CDR2 SYGVKD. The CDR3: CASSESPGSNEKLFF. The CDR3 region has the DNA TGTGCCAGCAGTGAAAGCCCAGGGAGTAATGAAAAACTGTTTTTT.

This clonotype was seen a few times. The chain carries TRBV24-1 and TRBJ1-5, with a possible D match to TRBD1 (6 bases). Germline CDR1 is KGHDR and CDR2 is SFDVKD. V lost 8 bases and J lost 7, with 14 bases in between. The CDR3 contains 13 residues. CDR3 bases: TGTGCCACCAACAGGGAAACAGGGCAGCCCCAGCATTTT. As protein: CATNRETGQPQHF.

This clonotype showed up many times. This chain links TRBV28 with TRBJ1-1; D remains unclear. V was trimmed by 6 bases and J by 5 bases, leaving 13 bases between them. The CDR3 runs to 13 residues. Germline loops: CDR1 MDHEN, CDR2 SYDVKM. The CDR3 spells CASSITWGTEAFF. DNA of the CDR3: TGTGCCAGCAGCATAACATGGGGAACTGAAGCTTTCTTT.

CDR3 sequence: CSARTGKYNEQFF. CDR3 sequence (DNA): TGCAGTGCTAGGACAGGGAAATACAATGAGCAGTTCTTC. The chain carries TRBV20-1 and TRBJ2-1; TRBD1 agrees at 7 bases. V shed 3 bases and J 4 bases; nucleotides not matched to a gene: 3. The germline V gene encodes CDR1 DFQATT and CDR2 SNEGSKA (reference sequence). This CDR3 region has 13 residues.

The chain has TRBV7-2 and TRBJ1-6; D is ambiguous. The V gene lost 6 bases and the J gene lost 16 bases, with 4 bases spanning the gap. The CDR3 is made up of 8 amino acids. Germline values: CDR1 SGHTA, CDR2 FQGNSA. CDR3 nucleotides: TGTGCCAGCAGACCTCTCCACTTT. It specifies CASRPLHF.

In the case of this clonotype: This could be a read error, since a much larger clone is one nucleotide away. This rearrangement joins TRBV6-2 or TRBV6-3 to TRBJ2-7; D unresolved. Trimming left V 8 bases short and J 4 bases short, with 9 bases between. Looked up from germline, CDR1 is MNHEY and CDR2 is SVGEGT. The CDR3 extends over 11 amino acids. CDR3 sequence: CASGDGYEQYF. The CDR3 DNA follows: TGTGCCAGCGGTGATGGGTACGAGCAGTACTTC.

This chain uses TRBV18 with TRBJ1-2; 10 positions agree with TRBD1. This CDR3 has 14 residues. Germline V lookup: CDR1 KGHSH, CDR2 LQKENI. V was clipped by 2 bases and J by 7 bases; unmatched bases: 4. The CDR3 DNA sequence: TGTGCCAGCTCACCAGACAGGGGGCGAGGTGGCTACACCTTC. This gives the protein CASSPDRGRGGYTF.

The rearrangement links TRBV12-3 or TRBV12-4 to TRBJ1-1; D is possibly TRBD1 (6 bases). Trimming removed 8 bases from V and 1 base from J, with 20 bases in between. The CDR3 consists of 16 residues. The CDR3 nucleotides are TGTGCCAGCGGTATTCTCGGGGGGGCTAAGAACACTGAAGCTTTCTTT. It encodes CASGILGGAKNTEAFF.

A note on this clonotype: A much larger clone differs from this one at a single base, so this may be a read error. The gene calls are TRBV2 and TRBJ2-2; tentatively, D is TRBD2 (5 bases). This CDR3 contains 14 residues. CDR1 and CDR2 (germline): SNHLY, FYNNEI. The chain's CDR3 is CASRNPSPTGELSF. CDR3 nucleotide sequence: TGTGCCAGCAGGAACCCATCGCCCACCGGGGAGCTGTCTTTT.

The genes are TRBV10-3 and TRBJ1-3; TRBD1 matches at 8 bases. Germline lookup yields CDR1 ENHRY and CDR2 SYGVKD. J was trimmed by 1 base and V by 3 bases; bases with no gene match: 17. The CDR3 is 20 amino acids. CDR3 sequence (DNA): TGTGCCATCAGTGATAGCAGCCAACCCACAGGGGGGCAGTCTGGAAACACCATATATTTT. It translates to CAISDSSQPTGGQSGNTIYF.

This clonotype was found many times. The rearrangement uses TRBV24-1 and TRBJ2-7; D ambiguous. Between the trimmed V and J ends, which lost 3 bases and 3 bases, there was a span of 2 bases. Germline CDR1 KGHDR, CDR2 SFDVKD. The CDR3 contains 11 residues. The CDR3 loop is CATSDLYEQYF. The CDR3 region has the DNA TGTGCCACCAGTGATCTCTACGAGCAGTACTTC.

As DNA, the CDR3 is TGTGCCACCAGTGTTGCTAGCCATACTGAGCAGTTCTTC. Translated: CATSVASHTEQFF. The chain employs TRBV24-1 and TRBJ2-1; a possible D gene is TRBD2 (5 bases). The V gene's germline CDR1 is KGHDR and CDR2 SFDVKD. The CDR3 sequence is 13 residues long. The V gene lost 5 bases and the J gene lost 9 bases, with 13 bases spanning the gap.

This clonotype was observed at least ten times. This chain's CDR3 is CASSSDGGQSTEAFF. The CDR3 coding sequence is TGTGCCAGTAGTTCAGATGGGGGGCAGAGCACTGAAGCTTTCTTT. This rearrangement joins TRBV19 to TRBJ1-1; weak D call: TRBD1 (6 bases). With 5 bases removed from V and 4 bases from J, the gap between germline ends came to 17 bases. CDR3 length: 15 residues. Looked up from germline, CDR1 is LNHDA and CDR2 is SQIVND (reference sequence).

This clonotype was detected a few times. The J gene is TRBJ2-7, the V gene TRBV7-2; D gene uncertain. Germline V gene data show CDR1 as SGHTA and CDR2 as FQGNSA. V lost 6 bases and J lost 3, with 15 bases in between. This CDR3 has 14 residues. CDR3 protein: CASSSERGNYEQYF. CDR3 bases: TGTGCCAGCAGTTCGGAGCGCGGAAACTACGAGCAGTACTTC.